One and the same sample provided the 32 T cell receptor beta chains below, sequenced in a study of shared clonotypes between healthy human individuals. Some clones are missing from TCRdb's copy, which holds only in-frame ones; the method was immunoSEQ multiplex PCR. The top ten clones hold roughly 0.36% of a sample with 2 million to 2.5 million clones, approximately 93% of them seen once. Sequencing was done on a sample of naive CD4+ T cells from PBMCs. Subset described: CD45RA+ positively selected. These receptors came from a man aged 18 to 29 in good health. Some clones in this sample may be carry-over from other donors' samples.

CDR3 residues: CASSLDSNSYNEQFF. CDR3 in DNA: TGTGCCAGCAGCTTAGACAGTAACTCCTACAATGAGCAGTTCTTC. This chain connects TRBV7-3 to TRBJ2-1; D perhaps matches TRBD1 (5 bases). The ends were cut back, 2 bases at V and 0 bases at J, with 8 bases in the middle. The CDR3 covers 15 residues. Germline V gives CDR1 SGHTA, CDR2 FQGTGA.

The CDR3 here is CASSQDSRAASPTDTQYF. The CDR3 nucleotides read TGTGCCAGCAGCCAAGATTCGAGGGCGGCTAGCCCCACAGATACGCAGTATTTT. This rearrangement joins TRBV4-2 to TRBJ2-3, with a tentative D call TRBD2 (5 bases). V was pared by 0 bases and J by 2 bases, with 18 bases between. This CDR3 has 18 residues. Per germline, CDR1 LGHNA and CDR2 YNFKEQ.

This chain uses TRBV29-1 with TRBJ1-5; TRBD1 matches at 9 bases. Trimming removed 6 bases from V and 5 bases from J; junction bases left unmatched: 5. Germline V gene sequence: CDR1 SQVTM, CDR2 ANQGSEA. The CDR3 consists of 13 residues. The CDR3 region is CSVSQGADQPQHF. The CDR3, as DNA: TGCAGCGTGTCACAGGGGGCTGATCAGCCCCAGCATTTT.

The chain joins TRBV5-4 to TRBJ1-1; 9 bases align to TRBD1. Germline CDR1 reads SGHNT; CDR2 reads YYREEE (reference sequence). This CDR3 has 14 residues. The J segment lost 4 bases and the V segment lost 4 bases, leaving 5 bases of the junction unmatched. As DNA, the CDR3 is TGTGCCAGCAGCCCCGACAGGGGGAGCACTGAAGCTTTCTTT. Amino acid sequence: CASSPDRGSTEAFF.

The chain joins TRBV7-9 to TRBJ1-6; D unresolved. CDR3 length: 13 amino acids. Trimming pared 1 base from V and 7 bases from J, leaving 5 bases between. CDR1 SEHNR and CDR2 FQNEAQ come from the germline V gene (reference sequence). The CDR3 coding sequence is TGTGCCAGCAGCTTAGACGGGAATTCACCCCTCCACTTT. Encoded protein: CASSLDGNSPLHF.

The chain combines TRBV18 with TRBJ2-3; D gene unclear. Trimming removed 3 bases from V and 6 bases from J, with 10 bases in between. The CDR3 extends over 13 amino acids. From germline, CDR1 is KGHSH and CDR2 LQKENI. The CDR3 nucleotides read TGTGCCAGCTCACCCACGATAATCGATACGCAGTATTTT. It is translated as CASSPTIIDTQYF.

This chain joins TRBV7-9 and TRBJ1-2; possibly TRBD1 for D (5 bases). V was cut by 4 bases and J by 8 bases, with 8 bases left in between. The CDR3 totals 11 residues. Germline-derived CDR1 and CDR2 are SEHNR and FQNEAQ (reference sequence). The CDR3 is CASSYRQGYTF. The CDR3 DNA reads as TGTGCCAGCAGCTATCGACAGGGCTACACCTTC.

The chain combines TRBV5-1 with TRBJ1-2; D not resolved. Germline values: CDR1 SGHRS, CDR2 YFSETQ. Deletions cut 2 bases from V and 4 bases from J, with 9 bases between. The CDR3 covers 13 residues. As DNA, the CDR3 is TGCGCCAGCAGCTTAAGCGTCGCCTATGGCTACACCTTC. Its protein product is CASSLSVAYGYTF.

The genes are TRBV18 and TRBJ1-5; TRBD1 matches 8 bases. Germline CDR1 KGHSH, CDR2 LQKENI. V trimming: 3 bases; J trimming: 6 bases; junction bases outside the gene matches: 4. CDR3 length: 14 amino acids. CDR3 residues: CASSPAQGGQPQHF. The DNA of the CDR3 is TGTGCCAGCTCACCGGCACAGGGGGGTCAGCCCCAGCATTTT. Combining the CDR3 with reference TRBV18 and TRBJ1-5 gives the whole variable domain NAGVMQNPRHLVRRRGQEARLRCSPMKGHSHVYWYRQLPEEGLKFMVYLQKENIIDESGMPKERFSAEFPKEGPSILRIQQVVRGDSAAYFCASSPAQGGQPQHFGDGTRLSIL.

Turning to this clone: Other DNA sequences from this sample encode an identical CDR3 as well. The rearrangement uses TRBV27 and TRBJ1-2, with 7 bases matching TRBD1. V was pared by 3 bases and J by 4 bases, with 2 bases of the junction left unmatched. The CDR3 extends over 13 amino acids. CDR1 is MNHEY and CDR2 is SMNVEV in the germline V gene (reference sequence). CDR3 sequence: CASSFRGTYGYTF. CDR3 coding DNA: TGTGCCAGCAGTTTCAGGGGGACCTATGGCTACACCTTC.

This clone was detected once. Other nucleotide sequences in the sample specify the same CDR3. The chain links TRBV5-1 to TRBJ2-5, with D unclear. Germline V gene lookup returns CDR1 SGHRS and CDR2 YFSETQ. V shed 0 bases and J shed 5 bases, with 11 bases lying between them. This CDR3 is built from 14 residues. The CDR3 bases are TGCGCCAGCAGCTTGGAGTGGGGTCGTGAGACCCAGTACTTC. Protein sequence: CASSLEWGRETQYF.

The count of this clone is one. The chain has TRBV28 and TRBJ1-2; TRBD1 matches 8 bases. Germline CDR1 reads MDHEN; CDR2 reads SYDVKM. CDR3 length: 11 amino acids. The CDR3 DNA sequence: TGTGCGGGGGCAGGGGGCTTAGGCTACACCTTC. Translating gives CAGAGGLGYTF.

This chain uses TRBV5-4 with TRBJ2-5; the match to TRBD1 covers 7 bases. The CDR3 has 13 amino acids. Germline CDR1 is SGHNT and CDR2 is YYREEE (reference sequence). The trim removed 4 bases at V and 5 bases at J, leaving 5 bases unmatched. The CDR3 DNA reads TGTGCCAGCAGCCCACAGGGGAAGGAGACCCAGTACTTC. It is translated as CASSPQGKETQYF.

The chain has TRBV7-9 and TRBJ2-5; weak D call: TRBD1 (5 bases). Trimming stripped 3 bases from V and 1 base from J, with 6 bases between. This CDR3 is built from 13 residues. Germline loops: CDR1 SEHNR, CDR2 FQNEAQ (reference sequence). In nucleotides, the CDR3 is TGTGCCAGCAGCTTCGACAGCCAAGAGACCCAGTACTTC. It codes for CASSFDSQETQYF.

The V and J genes are TRBV7-9 and TRBJ1-3; D is ambiguous. The CDR3 is 12 amino acids. V gave up 4 bases and J gave up 3 bases, with 4 bases separating them. Germline V gene sequence: CDR1 SEHNR, CDR2 FQNEAQ (reference sequence). CDR3 sequence reads: CASSSNGNTIYF. The CDR3 nucleotides read TGTGCCAGCAGCTCTAATGGAAACACCATATATTTT.

The chain recombines TRBV29-1 with TRBJ2-7, with unresolved D. CDR1 and CDR2 from the germline V gene are SQVTM and ANQGSEA. V shed 4 bases and J shed 2 bases, with 9 bases lying between them. The length of the CDR3 is 12 residues. The CDR3 region is CSVAPDPYEQYF. As DNA, the CDR3 is TGCAGCGTTGCCCCTGATCCCTACGAGCAGTACTTC.

This chain joins TRBV9 and TRBJ1-1, with D possibly TRBD1 on 5 matching bases. The ends were cut back, 0 bases at V and 3 bases at J, with 12 bases in the middle. Germline CDR1 reads SGDLS; CDR2 reads YYNGEE. This CDR3 has 15 amino acids. The CDR3 reads CASSVGGTLDTEAFF. The CDR3 coding sequence is TGTGCCAGCAGCGTAGGGGGGACCTTGGACACTGAAGCTTTCTTT.

The J gene is TRBJ2-7, the V gene TRBV9; TRBD1 matches at 7 bases. Germline V gene sequence: CDR1 SGDLS, CDR2 YYNGEE. V was clipped by 0 bases and J by 6 bases; unmatched bases: 3. The CDR3 runs 13 residues. The DNA for the CDR3 is TGTGCCAGCAGCGTAGTCAACAGGGGCGAGCAGTACTTC. Its protein product is CASSVVNRGEQYF.

The rearrangement uses TRBV30 and TRBJ2-1; tentative D call: TRBD2 (6 bases). CDR1 is GTSNPN and CDR2 is SVGIG in the germline V gene (reference sequence). V dropped 0 bases and J dropped 2 bases, with 17 bases sitting between them. The CDR3 has 17 residues. The CDR3 protein is CAWSVISGSGPYNEQFF. The DNA of the CDR3 is TGTGCCTGGAGTGTAATTTCCGGGAGCGGTCCCTACAATGAGCAGTTCTTC.

A word on this clone: In the same sample, other DNA sequences code for this CDR3. The chain couples TRBV5-1 to TRBJ2-2; D is possibly TRBD1 (5 bases). The V end lost 4 bases, the J end lost 1 base, and 11 bases lay between the germline ends. CDR1 is SGHRS, CDR2 YFSETQ, per germline. This CDR3 comprises 15 residues. The CDR3 loop is CASSPGQGNTGELFF. The CDR3 DNA is TGCGCCAGCAGCCCAGGGCAGGGGAACACCGGGGAGCTGTTTTTT.

The chain joins TRBV27 to TRBJ2-3; 10 bases line up with TRBD2. The CDR3 has 15 amino acids. Germline V gene data show CDR1 as MNHEY and CDR2 as SMNVEV (reference sequence). Losses at the gene ends were 7 bases for V and 5 bases for J; bases not matched to a gene: 9. CDR3 bases: TGTGCCAGCAAAAAAGCGGGAGGGCCGTTAGATACGCAGTATTTT. Translating gives CASKKAGGPLDTQYF.

This chain links TRBV6-6 with TRBJ2-1; D call uncertain. The length of the CDR3 is 11 residues. From germline, CDR1 is MNHNY and CDR2 SVGAGI (reference sequence). With 5 bases removed from V and 2 bases from J, the gap between germline ends came to 1 base. CDR3 region: CASSAYNEQFF. For the CDR3, the DNA is TGTGCCAGCAGTGCCTACAATGAGCAGTTCTTC.

The chain is built from TRBV6-1 and TRBJ1-1; D is ambiguous. The V gene's germline CDR1 is MNHNS and CDR2 SASEGT. The CDR3 is made up of 12 amino acids. V was pared by 2 bases and J by 6 bases, with 7 bases between. The chain's CDR3 is CASSELIAEAFF. DNA for the CDR3: TGTGCCAGCAGTGAATTAATTGCTGAAGCTTTCTTT.

The chain links TRBV6-1 to TRBJ1-4; the D is unclear. CDR3 length: 14 amino acids. V was clipped by 6 bases and J by 7 bases, with 15 bases between them. In germline, CDR1 is MNHNS, CDR2 SASEGT. The CDR3 nucleotides read TGTGCCAGCAGCCCTAGGGTTGTTCCTGAAAAACTGTTTTTT. As protein: CASSPRVVPEKLFF.

CDR3: CASSPVGEIDSGNTIYF. CDR3 DNA sequence: TGTGCCAGCAGTCCCGTCGGCGAGATCGACTCTGGAAACACCATATATTTT. V and J are TRBV28 and TRBJ1-3, with unresolved D. Between the trimmed V and J ends, which lost 5 bases and 0 bases, there was a span of 17 bases. Germline V gene data show CDR1 as MDHEN and CDR2 as SYDVKM. The CDR3 length is 17 residues.

The gene calls are TRBV9 and TRBJ2-2; possibly TRBD1 or TRBD2 for D (5 bases each). The V gene lost 2 bases and the J gene lost 0 bases, with 14 bases spanning the gap. The CDR3 has 17 amino acids. From germline, CDR1 is SGDLS and CDR2 YYNGEE. Written as DNA, the CDR3 is TGTGCCAGCAGCGTGGGACCTACAGGTACGAACACCGGGGAGCTGTTTTTT. Translation gives CASSVGPTGTNTGELFF.

J is TRBJ1-2 and V is TRBV2; D gene ambiguous. CDR1 is SNHLY, CDR2 FYNNEI, per germline. Trimming removed 8 bases at V and 3 bases at J, with 7 bases between. The CDR3 has 11 residues. Written as DNA, the CDR3 is TGTGCCAGCGAGTATGACTATGGCTACACCTTC. This translates into CASEYDYGYTF.

The V call is TRBV29-1, the J call TRBJ2-3, with TRBD1 matching 9 bases. Looked up from germline, CDR1 is SQVTM and CDR2 is ANQGSEA. V shed 7 bases, J shed 4 bases, and the junction held 9 bases outside the gene matches. CDR3 length: 14 amino acids. CDR3 nucleotides: TGCAGCGCACCACAGGGGGCCCGATCAGATACGCAGTATTTT. This encodes CSAPQGARSDTQYF.

The chain has TRBV18 and TRBJ2-3; a weak D match, TRBD1 (5 bases). This CDR3 is 14 amino acids long. V lost 4 bases, J lost 0 bases, and 8 bases lay in between. CDR1 is KGHSH, CDR2 LQKENI, per germline. CDR3 sequence (DNA): TGTGCCAGCTCACAGACAGCGAGCACAGATACGCAGTATTTT. Its translation: CASSQTASTDTQYF. Supplemented by reference TRBV18 and TRBJ2-3, the full variable domain reads NAGVMQNPRHLVRRRGQEARLRCSPMKGHSHVYWYRQLPEEGLKFMVYLQKENIIDESGMPKERFSAEFPKEGPSILRIQQVVRGDSAAYFCASSQTASTDTQYFGPGTRLTVL.

The rearrangement links TRBV25-1 to TRBJ2-3; TRBD2 aligns across 7 bases. CDR3 length equals 14 residues. Germline loops: CDR1 MGHDK, CDR2 SYGVNS. The J segment lost 3 bases and the V segment lost 7 bases, leaving 7 bases of the junction unmatched. In nucleotides, the CDR3 is TGTGCCAGCACATCGGCTAGCGGAACAGATACGCAGTATTTT. It translates to CASTSASGTDTQYF.

This chain connects TRBV5-4 to TRBJ2-3, with 11 bases aligning to TRBD2. The CDR3 runs to 16 residues. From germline, CDR1 is SGHNT and CDR2 YYREEE (reference sequence). The J segment lost 0 bases and the V segment lost 5 bases, leaving 5 bases of the junction unmatched. The CDR3 sequence is CASRSGTSGSTDTQYF. In DNA, the CDR3 is TGTGCCAGCAGGAGCGGGACTAGCGGAAGCACAGATACGCAGTATTTT.

V usage is TRBV10-3 and J usage is TRBJ2-2; 11 positions agree with TRBD1. Germline values: CDR1 ENHRY, CDR2 SYGVKD. The CDR3 totals 18 residues. V dropped 0 bases and J dropped 5; count of bases not matched to a gene: 8. The CDR3 coding sequence is TGTGCCATCAGTGAGTCTTCGGACAGGGGGCGGAAGACCGGGGAGCTGTTTTTT. Amino acids: CAISESSDRGRKTGELFF.